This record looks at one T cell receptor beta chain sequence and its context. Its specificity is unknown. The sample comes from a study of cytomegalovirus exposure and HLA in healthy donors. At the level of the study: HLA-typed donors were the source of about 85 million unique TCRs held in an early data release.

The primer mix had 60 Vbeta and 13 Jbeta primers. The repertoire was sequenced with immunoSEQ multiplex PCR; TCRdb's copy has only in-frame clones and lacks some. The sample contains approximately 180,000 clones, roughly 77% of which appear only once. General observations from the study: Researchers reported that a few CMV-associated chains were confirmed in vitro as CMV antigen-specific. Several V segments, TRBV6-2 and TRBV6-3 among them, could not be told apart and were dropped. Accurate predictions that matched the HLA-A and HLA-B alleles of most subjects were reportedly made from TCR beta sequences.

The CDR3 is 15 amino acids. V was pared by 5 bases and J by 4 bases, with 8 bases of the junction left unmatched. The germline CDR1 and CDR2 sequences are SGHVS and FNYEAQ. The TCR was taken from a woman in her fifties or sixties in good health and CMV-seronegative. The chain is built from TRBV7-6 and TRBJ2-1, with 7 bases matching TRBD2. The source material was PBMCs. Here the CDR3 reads CASSRSAGVYNEQFF. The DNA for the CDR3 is TGTGCCAGCAGCCGCAGCGCGGGAGTTTACAATGAGCAGTTCTTC. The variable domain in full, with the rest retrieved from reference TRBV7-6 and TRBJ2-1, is GAGVSQSPRYKVTKRGQDVALRCDPISGHVSLYWYRQALGQGPEFLTYFNYEAQQDKSGLPNDRFSAERPEGSISTLTIQRTEQRDSAMYRCASSRSAGVYNEQFFGPGTRLTVL.